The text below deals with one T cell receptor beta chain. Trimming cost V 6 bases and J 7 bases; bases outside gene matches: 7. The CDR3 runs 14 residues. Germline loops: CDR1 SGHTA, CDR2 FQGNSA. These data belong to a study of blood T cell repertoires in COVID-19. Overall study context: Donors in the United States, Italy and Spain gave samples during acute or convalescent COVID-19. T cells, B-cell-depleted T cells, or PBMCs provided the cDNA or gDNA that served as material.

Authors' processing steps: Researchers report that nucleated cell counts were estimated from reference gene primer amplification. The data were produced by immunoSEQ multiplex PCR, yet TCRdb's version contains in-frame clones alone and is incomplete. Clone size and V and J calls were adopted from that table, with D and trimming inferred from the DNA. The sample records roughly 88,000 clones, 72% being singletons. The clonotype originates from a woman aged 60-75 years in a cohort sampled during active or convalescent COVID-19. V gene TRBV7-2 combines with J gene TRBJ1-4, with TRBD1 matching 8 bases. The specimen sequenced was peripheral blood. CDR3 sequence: CASSSQGGLEKLFF. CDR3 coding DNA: TGTGCCAGCAGTTCACAGGGGGGACTTGAAAAACTGTTTTTT.